What follows describes a single T cell receptor beta chain. Antigen unknown. The data stem from a study of blood T cells in healthy people across ages. In germline, CDR1 is SGHDN, CDR2 FVKESK. V lost 2 bases and J 3 bases, leaving 8 bases between the germline ends. This CDR3 is 15 amino acids long. For the second PCR, which ran for roughly 6 to 11 cycles, a sample-barcoded 5' primer and a J-beta primer mix were used. TCRdb reanalysed the 5' RACE reads using MiXCR and keeps one entry per CDR3 protein. The data contain hundreds of thousands of distinct CDR3 sequences, 20% to 30% of them singletons. Broader study findings: While age rose, TCR beta diversity per million T cells dropped in a roughly linear way.

These data were also reused for a study on T cells of mothers and their children. From that study: During the second PCR, the M1S primer introduced sample barcodes along with 2-4 random nucleotides.

V is TRBV14 and J is TRBJ1-6, with D uncertain. The sample was blood. The source is a boy aged 5-17 years in good health. CDR3 in DNA: TGTGCCAGCAGCCAACGGACGGACTATAATTCACCCCTCCACTTT. Its protein product is CASSQRTDYNSPLHF.